This T cell receptor (beta chain) derives from a study of cytomegalovirus exposure and HLA in healthy donors (dated by TCRdb to 2016 to 2017). In the study overall: According to a later analysis, the roughly 130 validation repertoires were produced on the same platform as the 700 or so repertoires of the first cohort. The study was designed to test whether signatures of past pathogen exposure could be identified by cataloging public T cell receptors. Along with the 666-subject first cohort, a separate validation cohort of around 120 different subjects was used. To predict cytomegalovirus infection status, the study brought together high-throughput TCR immunosequencing, statistical association of individual TCRs with disease status, and machine learning. Broader findings and caveats from the paper: Three of the identified cytomegalovirus-associated TCR beta chains were confirmed in vitro to be specific for cytomegalovirus antigens. All 120 or so repertoires were used to score co-occurrence in the validation cohort in a later analysis, because that analysis had no HLA typing for the cohort. A later analysis found that TCRs clustered in the first cohort also tended to co-occur in the 110 or so validation repertoires, with approximately 95% of cluster scores above 0. It was suggested by the authors that the approach could potentially be generalized to other disease states and immunological phenotypes. Cytomegalovirus status was reported to be diagnosed by the classifier with high specificity and sensitivity in both the original and validation cohorts. In the study, some 180 TCR beta chains were listed as associated with cytomegalovirus. Across donors, most TCR sequences were observed very rarely, whereas some public TCRs were present in many individuals.

Library generation was performed with the immunoSEQ multiplex PCR assay. Under the source paper's analysis protocol: A statistical classification framework was built to diagnose cytomegalovirus status from the catalog of TCR beta chain sequences. In TCRdb, the immuneACCESS table is reduced to in-frame sequences with V and J assigned. These tables do not hold every clone; where another copy was compared, an unresolved V gene accounts for under half, and the others remain unexplained. The D gene and trimming were derived from the DNA, and the V and J assignments and clone size from that table. For this sample there are about 160,000 clones; 86% appear just once. The ten most abundant clones make up roughly 5.7% of the sample. Donors formed part of the validation cohort, which comprised 95 to 150 subjects and was distinct from the first cohort of under 850 subjects. With respect to this clone: Its specific antigen is unknown. The sample holds no much larger clone one base away, and base qualities are not on file.

Its CDR3 holds 15 amino acids, cysteine through phenylalanine. CDR3 DNA only is kept here, 45 bases in frame from base 1. Looking up the germline V gene yields CDR1 SGHRS and CDR2 YFSETQ. V has 4 bases trimmed and J has 1 base trimmed; junction bases matching no gene number 1. Material for sequencing was PBMCs. The chain couples TRBV5-1 to TRBJ2-2, with 10 middle bases fitting TRBD1. The receptor was isolated from a woman aged 30 to 39 in good health and CMV-seronegative. The bases are TGCGCCAGCAGCCGGGACAGGGGGAACACCGGGGAGCTGTTTTTT. It translates to CASSRDRGNTGELFF. The variable domain in full, with residues beyond the CDR3 obtained from the reference TRBV5-1 and TRBJ2-2 genes, is KAGVTQTPRYLIKTRGQQVTLSCSPISGHRSVSWYQQTPGQGLQFLFEYFSETQRNKGNFPGRFSGRQFSNSRSEMNVSTLELGDSALYLCASSRDRGNTGELFFGEGSRLTVL.